This entry is about one T cell receptor beta chain. These data are taken from a study of T cell changes during pregnancy in multiple sclerosis. Clones were read by immunoSEQ multiplex PCR, and TCRdb kept only the in-frame ones, dropping some. The sample holds 40,000 to 50,000 clones; around 93% are singletons and the top ten take about 4.5%. The source is a female donor with multiple sclerosis, enrolled in a pregnancy study. The source was CD8+ T cells from peripheral blood mononuclear cells, collected in the first trimester of pregnancy.

The CDR3 DNA sequence: TGTGCCAGCAGTCCAAGGGGGACAGTCTCCTACGAGCAGTACTTC. Protein product: CASSPRGTVSYEQYF. The chain employs TRBV27 and TRBJ2-7, with 7 bases that match TRBD1. The CDR3 loop spans 15 amino acids. The J segment lost 0 bases and the V segment lost 5 bases, leaving 7 bases of the junction unmatched. Germline loops: CDR1 MNHEY, CDR2 SMNVEV (reference sequence).